One sample yielded the 32 T cell receptor beta chains listed below, sequenced in a study of T cell responses to AZD1222 COVID-19 vaccine. The method was immunoSEQ multiplex PCR; TCRdb's version includes in-frame clones alone and lacks a portion of them. Found here are 95,000 to 150,000 clones, 75% to 90% of them singletons; the top ten hold around 5.6%. The sequencing used peripheral blood, collected on day 0 of AZD1222 vaccination. The receptors shown here come from an adult in good health.

The chain has TRBV4-1 and TRBJ1-2; maybe TRBD1 (6 bases). Trimming shortened V by 2 bases and J by 0 bases, and 10 bases separated the two germline ends. The CDR3 has 15 residues. Germline CDR1 and CDR2: MGHRA and YSYEKL. In nucleotides, the CDR3 is TGCGCCAGCAGCCAATCTCAGGGGTCTAACTATGGCTACACCTTC. Encoded protein: CASSQSQGSNYGYTF.

This sequence joins TRBV7-8 and TRBJ1-2; TRBD1 is a possible D gene (6 bases). Germline CDR1 reads SGHVS; CDR2 reads FQNEAQ. The CDR3 contains 13 residues. V lost 5 bases, J lost 8 bases, and 15 bases lay in between. The CDR3 loop reads CASSQNRDGGYTF. CDR3 nucleotide sequence: TGTGCCAGCAGCCAAAACAGGGACGGCGGCTACACCTTC.

The rearrangement links TRBV27 to TRBJ1-1; D may be TRBD1 (6 bases). CDR1 and CDR2 from the germline V gene are MNHEY and SMNVEV (reference sequence). CDR3 length: 14 residues. Trimming took off 8 bases at V and 2 bases at J, with 15 bases between the two ends. In DNA form, the CDR3 reads TGTGCCAGCGTCCCTATCAGGGGTAACACTGAAGCTTTCTTT. This gives the protein CASVPIRGNTEAFF.

CDR3 sequence reads: CASSRDQGNTEAFF. The CDR3 DNA reads as TGTGCCAGCTCACGAGACCAGGGAAACACTGAAGCTTTCTTT. This chain uses TRBV18 with TRBJ1-1; perhaps TRBD1 as D (5 bases). V dropped 4 bases and J dropped 2 bases, with 11 bases sitting between them. The germline CDR1 and CDR2 sequences are KGHSH and LQKENI. This CDR3 is 14 amino acids long. Variable domain in full (rest from reference TRBV18 and TRBJ1-1): NAGVMQNPRHLVRRRGQEARLRCSPMKGHSHVYWYRQLPEEGLKFMVYLQKENIIDESGMPKERFSAEFPKEGPSILRIQQVVRGDSAAYFCASSRDQGNTEAFFGQGTRLTVV.

The chain recombines TRBV3-1 (or the pseudogene TRBV3-2) with TRBJ2-2; D tentatively reads TRBD1 or TRBD2 (5 bases each). The V end lost 3 bases, the J end lost 4 bases, and 15 bases lay between the germline ends. CDR3 size: 16 residues. The germline CDR1 and CDR2 sequences are LGHDT and YNNKEL (reference sequence). The CDR3 nucleotides are TGTGCCAGCAGCCAGGGGCCCTTCGGGGCCACCGGGGAGCTGTTTTTT. Protein sequence: CASSQGPFGATGELFF.

V is TRBV27 and J is TRBJ2-1; D unresolved. V lost 1 base, J lost 7 bases, and 8 bases lay in between. CDR3 length equals 13 residues. From germline, CDR1 is MNHEY and CDR2 SMNVEV (reference sequence). The CDR3 region is CASSLYGDNEQFF. CDR3 bases: TGTGCCAGCAGTTTATACGGAGATAATGAGCAGTTCTTC.

The rearrangement uses TRBV6-2 or TRBV6-3 and TRBJ1-2; D is uncertain. Trimming took 0 bases from V and 8 from J, leaving 10 bases between them. The CDR3 length is 13 residues. From germline, CDR1 is MNHEY and CDR2 SVGEGT. CDR3 residues: CASSYSADLGYTF. CDR3 sequence (DNA): TGTGCCAGCAGTTACTCGGCGGACCTCGGCTACACCTTC.

V is TRBV6-5 and J is TRBJ1-2; D is unclear. This CDR3 has 14 amino acids. The V gene's germline CDR1 is MNHEY and CDR2 SVGAGI. V was pared by 9 bases and J by 0 bases, with 14 bases between. CDR3 residues: CASRLIGANYGYTF. The CDR3 bases are TGTGCCAGTAGACTCATAGGAGCTAACTATGGCTACACCTTC.

V gene TRBV4-2 combines with J gene TRBJ2-5; 10 bases line up with TRBD2. The junction had 1 base not matched to a gene; V was cut back by 1 base and J by 2 bases. This CDR3 contains 15 residues. CDR1 and CDR2 from the germline V gene are LGHNA and YNFKEQ. The DNA of the CDR3 is TGTGCCAGCAGCCAAGGGACTAGCGGTCAAGAGACCCAGTACTTC. Residues: CASSQGTSGQETQYF.

This chain connects TRBV18 to TRBJ2-7, with 7 positions matching TRBD2. Germline V gives CDR1 KGHSH, CDR2 LQKENI. With 3 bases clipped from V and 4 bases from J, the junction kept 12 bases outside the gene matches. The CDR3 is 16 amino acids. Here the CDR3 DNA reads TGTGCCAGCTCACCTAGGTCAGCCAGGGAGGGGTACGAGCAGTACTTC. It translates to CASSPRSAREGYEQYF.

The chain recombines TRBV11-2 with TRBJ1-5; 9 nucleotides match TRBD1. This CDR3 is built from 16 residues. From germline, CDR1 is SGHAT and CDR2 FQNNGV. The ends lost 4 bases at V and 1 base at J; junction bases unmatched: 5. CDR3 sequence reads: CASSSGTGSSNQPQHF. The CDR3 bases are TGTGCCAGCAGCTCTGGGACAGGGTCGAGCAATCAGCCCCAGCATTTT.

This chain uses TRBV5-1 with TRBJ2-6; D unclear. Trimming took off 0 bases at V and 0 bases at J, with 7 bases between the two ends. CDR1 SGHRS and CDR2 YFSETQ come from the germline V gene. This CDR3 is built from 16 residues. The CDR3 protein is CASSLAGDSGANVLTF. The DNA for the CDR3 is TGCGCCAGCAGCTTGGCTGGCGACTCTGGGGCCAACGTCCTGACTTTC.

J is TRBJ1-4 and V is TRBV25-1; D is perhaps TRBD1 (5 bases). Trimming took off 1 base at V and 8 bases at J, with 14 bases between the two ends. Looked up from germline, CDR1 is MGHDK and CDR2 is SYGVNS. The CDR3 covers 15 residues. CDR3 sequence: CASSESGAAQEKLFF. In DNA, the CDR3 is TGTGCCAGCAGTGAATCTGGGGCGGCGCAGGAAAAACTGTTTTTT.

V gene TRBV2 combines with J gene TRBJ1-1; 8 bases agree with TRBD1. The CDR3 totals 13 residues. From germline, CDR1 is SNHLY and CDR2 FYNNEI. After removal of 10 bases from V and 0 bases from J, the junction contained 4 bases not matched to a gene. The CDR3 reads CATNRGVNTEAFF. In DNA form, the CDR3 reads TGTGCCACCAACAGGGGGGTGAACACTGAAGCTTTCTTT.

The chain uses TRBV6-1 and TRBJ1-2; D gene ambiguous. The germline gives CDR1 MNHNS, CDR2 SASEGT. The CDR3 length is 14 residues. V shed 6 bases and J shed 4 bases, with 15 bases lying between them. The CDR3 DNA is TGTGCCAGCAGCCTTACAGAAAAGGGCTATGGCTACACCTTC. Encoded protein: CASSLTEKGYGYTF.

This rearrangement joins TRBV6-5 to TRBJ1-1; TRBD1 might be the D (5 bases). The germline gives CDR1 MNHEY, CDR2 SVGAGI. The CDR3 sequence is 14 residues long. V was pared by 7 bases and J by 5 bases, with 17 bases between. The CDR3 DNA follows: TGTGCCAGCAACCCTACAGGAGGGGATACTGAAGCTTTCTTT. This encodes CASNPTGGDTEAFF.

The rearrangement uses TRBV28 and TRBJ1-3, with D perhaps matching TRBD1 (5 bases). The CDR3 runs to 15 residues. Trimming took 2 bases from V and 4 from J, leaving 12 bases between them. Looked up from germline, CDR1 is MDHEN and CDR2 is SYDVKM. The CDR3 reads CASSLGGEAGNTIYF. CDR3 nucleotide sequence: TGTGCCAGCAGTTTAGGAGGGGAAGCAGGAAACACCATATATTTT.

This clone was seen a few times. The CDR3 DNA follows: TGTGCCAGCACCTTCGGAGCTAACTATGGCTACACCTTC. It specifies CASTFGANYGYTF. This chain links TRBV6-5 with TRBJ1-2; D ambiguous. The germline V gene encodes CDR1 MNHEY and CDR2 SVGAGI. The germline V and J ends were trimmed by 7 bases and 0 bases, with 9 bases remaining between them. CDR3 size: 13 residues.

This clone was counted once. The chain is built from TRBV11-2 and TRBJ2-7; TRBD2 is a possible D gene (6 bases). Trimming removed 3 bases from V and 6 bases from J, with 12 bases in between. The germline V gene encodes CDR1 SGHAT and CDR2 FQNNGV. There are 13 residues in the CDR3. The CDR3 DNA follows: TGTGCCAGCAGCTTCGCGGGGTCGGCCGAGCAGTACTTC. Encoded protein: CASSFAGSAEQYF.

CDR3 protein: CASSLGRQGTYEQYF. The DNA for the CDR3 is TGTGCCAGCAGCTTGGGGAGACAGGGGACCTACGAGCAGTACTTC. The chain couples TRBV11-2 to TRBJ2-7; 8 bases line up with TRBD1. J gave up 2 bases and V 3 bases, and 6 bases lay outside the gene matches. The CDR3 loop spans 15 amino acids. CDR1 and CDR2 (germline): SGHAT, FQNNGV.

V and J are TRBV5-4 and TRBJ2-5; the D gene is possibly TRBD1 (8 bases). Germline V CDR1 and CDR2: SGHNT, YYREEE (reference sequence). This CDR3 is built from 18 residues. V lost 6 bases and J lost 2, with 26 bases in between. The DNA of the CDR3 is TGTGCCAGCAACAGGGGGGGAGAGAGGGGAGAGGGTCAAGAGACCCAGTACTTC. Translated, it gives CASNRGGERGEGQETQYF.

The J gene is TRBJ1-2, the V gene TRBV18; D uncertain. Germline V CDR1 and CDR2: KGHSH, LQKENI. V was shortened by 2 bases and J by 4 bases, with 8 bases between the two germline ends. The CDR3 runs 13 residues. The CDR3 reads CASSPDQRYGYTF. DNA for the CDR3: TGTGCCAGCTCACCAGATCAGCGCTATGGCTACACCTTC.

The rearrangement uses TRBV5-1 and TRBJ1-2; D gene uncertain. The CDR3 has 13 amino acids. Looked up from germline, CDR1 is SGHRS and CDR2 is YFSETQ. V was cut by 0 bases and J by 8 bases, with 11 bases left in between. CDR3 protein: CASSLGQSAGYTF. CDR3 coding DNA: TGCGCCAGCAGCTTGGGCCAGAGCGCGGGCTACACCTTC.

V gene TRBV5-3 combines with J gene TRBJ1-6; 7 bases align to TRBD1. TRBV5-3 qualifies as an ORF whose function is uncertain. J was trimmed by 5 bases and V by 4 bases; bases with no gene match: 12. The CDR3 has 17 residues. The DNA of the CDR3 is TGTGCCAGAAGCGGCGACAGGGTTCGCGGGGATAATTCACCCCTCCACTTT. Translating it yields CARSGDRVRGDNSPLHF.

The chain employs TRBV12-3 or TRBV12-4 and TRBJ2-3; D is unclear. This CDR3 is 11 amino acids long. V shed 7 bases and J shed 6 bases, with 8 bases lying between them. This CDR3 is CASTFRDTQYF. The CDR3 DNA reads as TGTGCCAGCACCTTCAGGGATACGCAGTATTTT.

The rearrangement uses TRBV10-3 and TRBJ1-5; D is ambiguous. With 3 bases removed from V and 6 bases from J, the gap between germline ends came to 12 bases. Germline V gene sequence: CDR1 ENHRY, CDR2 SYGVKD. The CDR3 covers 14 residues. As DNA, the CDR3 is TGTGCCATCAGTGAAAGGCAGCAGAGTCAGCCCCAGCATTTT. Translating it yields CAISERQQSQPQHF.

The chain has TRBV11-2 and TRBJ1-2; weak D call: TRBD1 (6 bases). CDR1 is SGHAT, CDR2 FQNNGV, per germline. This CDR3 has 13 amino acids. V shed 4 bases and J shed 7 bases, with 13 bases lying between them. In DNA, the CDR3 is TGTGCCAGCAGCTCTTGGGGGGCAGGTGGCTACACCTTC. Translation gives CASSSWGAGGYTF.

This clone was seen a handful of times. The chain combines TRBV11-3 with TRBJ2-3, with TRBD1 matching over 12 bases. The CDR3 runs to 17 residues. With V trimmed by 3 bases and J by 6 bases, 10 bases remained unmatched. Germline values: CDR1 SGHNT, CDR2 YENEEA. This CDR3 reads CASSLGAGTGGSDTQYF. The CDR3 bases are TGTGCCAGCAGCTTGGGAGCCGGGACAGGGGGCTCGGATACGCAGTATTTT.

This clone occurred once. V gene TRBV3-1 (or the pseudogene TRBV3-2) combines with J gene TRBJ2-5; D possibly corresponds to TRBD2 (5 bases). The germline V and J ends were trimmed by 1 base and 7 bases, with 22 bases remaining between them. CDR1 LGHDT and CDR2 YNNKEL come from the germline V gene (reference sequence). The CDR3 runs 17 residues. This chain's CDR3 is CASSQVQLVSREGTQYF. CDR3 bases: TGTGCCAGCAGCCAAGTTCAGCTGGTTTCCCGGGAAGGGACCCAGTACTTC.

This chain uses TRBV3-1 (or the pseudogene TRBV3-2) with TRBJ2-1; D uncertain. CDR1 LGHDT and CDR2 YNNKEL come from the germline V gene (reference sequence). V shed 2 bases and J shed 6 bases, with 8 bases lying between them. The CDR3 runs 13 residues. In DNA, the CDR3 is TGTGCCAGCAGCCAAACGCAGATCAATGAGCAGTTCTTC. Its translation is CASSQTQINEQFF.

This sequence joins TRBV12-3 or TRBV12-4 and TRBJ2-1, with TRBD2 as a possible D gene (5 bases). This CDR3 comprises 13 residues. Trimming took off 3 bases at V and 12 bases at J, with 15 bases between the two ends. The CDR3 DNA sequence: TGTGCCAGCAGTTTGGGAGACCGTTTGGGGCAGTTCTTC. It codes for CASSLGDRLGQFF.

The J gene is TRBJ2-7, the V gene TRBV4-2; D not resolved. The CDR3 runs 15 residues. V was cut by 3 bases and J by 2 bases, with 14 bases left in between. Germline CDR1 LGHNA, CDR2 YNFKEQ. The chain's CDR3 is CASSQGSVGTYEQYF. The CDR3 coding sequence is TGTGCCAGCAGCCAGGGAAGTGTCGGCACCTACGAGCAGTACTTC.